This T cell receptor beta chain emerged from a study of read filtering for tumor transcriptome and immune sequencing. Study-level findings and limits: Single-read clonotypes: about 81.9% of IR-seq clonotypes (approximately 4% of reads), more than 70% of RNA-seq clonotypes (approximately 43% of reads). RNA-seq captured clonotypes less deeply and reliably than IR-seq.

Molecular barcoded adaptors covering alpha/delta and beta/gamma chains were used on about 390 ng RNA. MiXCR, run by TCRdb on the reads, gives a single entry per CDR3 protein. Of about 86,000 distinct CDR3 sequences in the sample, around 12% were seen once. In its sample, this clonotype was seen many times. Its antigen is currently unknown. The origin of this receptor is a donor at least 40 years old with multiple myeloma. Sequencing used a population of CD138-negative cells sorted from bone marrow.

Here the CDR3 reads CASSLVGGVNTEAFF. CDR3 nucleotide sequence: TGTGCCAGCAGCTTAGTGGGAGGGGTGAACACTGAAGCTTTCTTT. The chain couples TRBV11-2 to TRBJ1-1; weak D call: TRBD1 (5 bases). CDR3 size: 15 residues. V was pared by 1 base and J by 0 bases, with 9 bases between. Germline V gene lookup returns CDR1 SGHAT and CDR2 FQNNGV.